Below are 5 T cell receptor beta chains sequenced from a single sample in a study of spatial heterogeneity in lung cancer. General study findings and limits: Expanded alpha and beta TCR counts within tumors tracked tumor mutation counts.

Their cognate antigens are unknown. Specified time point: sample taken at primary tumor resection. Via MiXCR, TCRdb re-called the 5' RACE reads, giving one row per CDR3 protein. The data show about 10,000 distinct CDR3 sequences, over 50% seen once. The sequenced sample was lung tumor tissue, obtained at surgery. The receptors were gathered from a female donor with early-stage non-small cell lung cancer.

This chain connects TRBV6-5 to TRBJ1-4, with 8 bases aligning to TRBD1. Germline assignment: CDR1 MNHEY and CDR2 SVGAGI. The CDR3 runs to 15 residues. V lost 2 bases and J lost 11; bases outside the gene matches: 10. DNA for the CDR3: TGTGCCAGCAGTTACGCCGGGACAGGTCATACCAAACTGTTTTTT. Translation: CASSYAGTGHTKLFF.

This clonotype was recorded a few times. CDR3 in DNA: TGCGCCAGCAGCCAAGTGGGACTACCCCACAATGAGCAGTTCTTC. Its translation is CASSQVGLPHNEQFF. The chain combines TRBV4-1 with TRBJ2-1; 7 bases fit TRBD2. CDR1 and CDR2 from the germline V gene are MGHRA and YSYEKL. There are 15 residues in the CDR3. Trimming removed 1 base from V and 5 bases from J; junction bases left unmatched: 5.

The chain is built from TRBV29-1 and TRBJ2-5; weak D call: TRBD1 (5 bases). Germline assignment: CDR1 SQVTM and CDR2 ANQGSEA. The CDR3 runs 13 residues. Trimming left V 3 bases short and J 3 bases short, with 11 bases between. The CDR3 region is CSVDQAREETQYF. Here the CDR3 DNA reads TGCAGCGTTGACCAGGCCAGGGAAGAGACCCAGTACTTC.

The chain combines TRBV6-5 with TRBJ2-1; no reliable D call. V dropped 5 bases and J dropped 3 bases, with 11 bases sitting between them. The CDR3 runs 14 residues. Per the germline V gene, CDR1 is MNHEY and CDR2 is SVGAGI. This CDR3 reads CASSGEWGYNEQFF. The CDR3 DNA is TGTGCCAGCAGTGGTGAATGGGGCTACAATGAGCAGTTCTTC.

This clonotype was seen a few times. The chain uses TRBV20-1 and TRBJ2-1; 10 nucleotides match TRBD2. Looked up from germline, CDR1 is DFQATT and CDR2 is SNEGSKA (reference sequence). V lost 1 base to trimming and J lost 3 bases; unmatched junction nucleotides: 12. The CDR3 sequence is 18 residues long. Here the CDR3 reads CSARVLGELAGLYNEQFF. CDR3 DNA sequence: TGCAGTGCTAGAGTCCTCGGCGAACTAGCGGGGCTCTACAATGAGCAGTTCTTC.